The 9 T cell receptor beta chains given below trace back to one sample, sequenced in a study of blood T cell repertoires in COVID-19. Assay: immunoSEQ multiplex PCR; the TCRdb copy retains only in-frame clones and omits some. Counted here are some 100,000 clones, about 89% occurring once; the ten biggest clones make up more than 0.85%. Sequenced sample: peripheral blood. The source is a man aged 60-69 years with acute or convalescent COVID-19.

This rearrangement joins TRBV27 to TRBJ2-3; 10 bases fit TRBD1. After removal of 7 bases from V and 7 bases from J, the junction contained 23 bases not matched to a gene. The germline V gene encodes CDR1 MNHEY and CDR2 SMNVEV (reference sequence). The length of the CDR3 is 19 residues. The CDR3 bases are TGTGCCAGCAAAAGAGGGGCGGGACAGGGGCTTGGCGCGCCCCATACGCAGTATTTT. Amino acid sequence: CASKRGAGQGLGAPHTQYF.

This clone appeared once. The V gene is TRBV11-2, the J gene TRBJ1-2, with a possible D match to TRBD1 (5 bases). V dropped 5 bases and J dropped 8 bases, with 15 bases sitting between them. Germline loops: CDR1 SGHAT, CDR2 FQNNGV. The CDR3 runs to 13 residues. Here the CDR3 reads CASSDDRFGGYTF. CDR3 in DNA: TGTGCCAGCAGCGACGACAGATTTGGGGGCTACACCTTC.

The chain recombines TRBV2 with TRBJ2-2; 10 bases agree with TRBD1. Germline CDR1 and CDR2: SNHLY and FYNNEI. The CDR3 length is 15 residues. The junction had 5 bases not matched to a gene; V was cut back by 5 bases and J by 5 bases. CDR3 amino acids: CASSTDRGRTGELFF. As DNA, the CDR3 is TGTGCCAGCAGTACCGACAGGGGGCGTACCGGGGAGCTGTTTTTT.

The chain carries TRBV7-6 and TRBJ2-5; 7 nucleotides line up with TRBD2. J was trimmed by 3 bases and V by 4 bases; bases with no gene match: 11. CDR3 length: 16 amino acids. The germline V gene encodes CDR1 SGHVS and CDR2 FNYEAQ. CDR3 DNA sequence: TGTGCCAGCAGCTCCCTAGCGGCGACCAAAGAAGAGACCCAGTACTTC. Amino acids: CASSSLAATKEETQYF.

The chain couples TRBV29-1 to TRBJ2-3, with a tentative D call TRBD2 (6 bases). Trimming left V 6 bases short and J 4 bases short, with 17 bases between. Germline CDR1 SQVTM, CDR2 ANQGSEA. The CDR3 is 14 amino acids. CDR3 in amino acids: CSVPGLKTPDTQYF. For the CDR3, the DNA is TGCAGCGTCCCGGGACTTAAGACTCCAGATACGCAGTATTTT.

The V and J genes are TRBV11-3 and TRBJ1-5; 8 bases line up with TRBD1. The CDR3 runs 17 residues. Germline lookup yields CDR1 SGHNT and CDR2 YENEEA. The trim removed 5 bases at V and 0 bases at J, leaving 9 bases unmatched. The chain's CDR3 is CASSRLTGGVSNQPQHF. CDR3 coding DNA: TGTGCCAGCAGCCGATTAACAGGGGGGGTTAGCAATCAGCCCCAGCATTTT.

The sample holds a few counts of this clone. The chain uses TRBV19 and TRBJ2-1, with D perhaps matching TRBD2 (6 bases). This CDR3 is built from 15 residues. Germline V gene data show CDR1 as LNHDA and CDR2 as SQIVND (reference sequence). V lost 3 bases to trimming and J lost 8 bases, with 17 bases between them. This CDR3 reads CASSIGLARGDEQFF. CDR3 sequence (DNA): TGTGCCAGTAGTATTGGTCTAGCGAGAGGTGATGAGCAGTTCTTC.

The CDR3 DNA reads as TGTGCCTGGAGTGTCGCCGCGGGAGGGCTTAATGAGCAGTTCTTC. Amino acid sequence: CAWSVAAGGLNEQFF. The J gene is TRBJ2-1, the V gene TRBV30, with 9 bases fitting TRBD2. The CDR3 consists of 15 residues. After removal of 0 bases from V and 7 bases from J, the junction contained 7 bases not matched to a gene. CDR1 and CDR2 (germline): GTSNPN, SVGIG (reference sequence).

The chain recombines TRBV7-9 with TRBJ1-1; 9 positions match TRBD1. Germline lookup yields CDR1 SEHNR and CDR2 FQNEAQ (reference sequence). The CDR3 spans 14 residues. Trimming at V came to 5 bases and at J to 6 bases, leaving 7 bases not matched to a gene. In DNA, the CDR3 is TGTGCCAGCAGCCCTCGGACAGGGGCCTCTGAAGCTTTCTTT. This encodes CASSPRTGASEAFF.